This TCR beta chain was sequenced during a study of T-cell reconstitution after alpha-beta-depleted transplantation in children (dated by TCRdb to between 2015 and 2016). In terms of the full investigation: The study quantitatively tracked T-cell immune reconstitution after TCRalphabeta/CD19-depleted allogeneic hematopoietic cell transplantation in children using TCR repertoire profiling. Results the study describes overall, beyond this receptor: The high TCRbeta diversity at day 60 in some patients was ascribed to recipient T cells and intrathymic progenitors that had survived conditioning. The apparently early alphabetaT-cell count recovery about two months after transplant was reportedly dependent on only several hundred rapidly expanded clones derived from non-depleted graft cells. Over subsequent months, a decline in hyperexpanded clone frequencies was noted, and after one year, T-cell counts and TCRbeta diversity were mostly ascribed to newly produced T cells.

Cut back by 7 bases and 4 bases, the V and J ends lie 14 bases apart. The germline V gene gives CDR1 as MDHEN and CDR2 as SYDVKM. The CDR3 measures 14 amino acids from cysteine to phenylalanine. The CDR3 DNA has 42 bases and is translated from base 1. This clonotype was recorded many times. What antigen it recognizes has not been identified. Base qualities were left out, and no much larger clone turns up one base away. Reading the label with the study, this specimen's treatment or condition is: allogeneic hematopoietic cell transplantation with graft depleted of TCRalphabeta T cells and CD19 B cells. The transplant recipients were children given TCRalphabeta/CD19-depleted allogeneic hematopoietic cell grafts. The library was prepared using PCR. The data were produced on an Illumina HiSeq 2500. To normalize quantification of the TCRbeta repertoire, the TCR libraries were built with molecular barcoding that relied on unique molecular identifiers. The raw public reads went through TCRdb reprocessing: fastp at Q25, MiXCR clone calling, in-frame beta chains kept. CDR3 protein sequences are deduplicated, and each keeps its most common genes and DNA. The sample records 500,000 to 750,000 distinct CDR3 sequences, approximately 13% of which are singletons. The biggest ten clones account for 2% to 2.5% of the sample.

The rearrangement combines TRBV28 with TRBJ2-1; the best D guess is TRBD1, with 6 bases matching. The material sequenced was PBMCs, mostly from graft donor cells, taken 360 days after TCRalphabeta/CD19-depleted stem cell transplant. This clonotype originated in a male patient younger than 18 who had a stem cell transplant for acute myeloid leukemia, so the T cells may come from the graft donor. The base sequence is TGTGCCAGCATGGACAGTTTAAATTACAATGAGCAGTTCTTC. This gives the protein CASMDSLNYNEQFF.